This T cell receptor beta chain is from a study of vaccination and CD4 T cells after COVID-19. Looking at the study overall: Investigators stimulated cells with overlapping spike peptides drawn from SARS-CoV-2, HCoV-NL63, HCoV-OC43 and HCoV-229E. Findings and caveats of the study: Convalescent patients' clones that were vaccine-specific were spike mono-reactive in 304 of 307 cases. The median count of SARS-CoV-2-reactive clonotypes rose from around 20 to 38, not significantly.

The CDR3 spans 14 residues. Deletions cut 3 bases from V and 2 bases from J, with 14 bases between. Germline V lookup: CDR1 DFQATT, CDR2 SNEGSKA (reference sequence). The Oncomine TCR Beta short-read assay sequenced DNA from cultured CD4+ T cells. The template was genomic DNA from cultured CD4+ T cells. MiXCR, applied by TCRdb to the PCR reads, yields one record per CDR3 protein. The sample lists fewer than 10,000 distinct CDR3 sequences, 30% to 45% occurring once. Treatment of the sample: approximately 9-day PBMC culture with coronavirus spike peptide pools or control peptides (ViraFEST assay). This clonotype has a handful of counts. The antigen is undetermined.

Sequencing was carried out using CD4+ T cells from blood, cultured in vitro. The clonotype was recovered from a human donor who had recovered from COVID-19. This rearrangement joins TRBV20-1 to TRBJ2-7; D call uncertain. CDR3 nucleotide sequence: TGCAGTGCTAGTATCGGTGGCTCAGCCTACGAGCAGTACTTC. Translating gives CSASIGGSAYEQYF.